This TCR beta chain was profiled in a study of cytotoxic CD8 clonotypes in ibrutinib-treated CLL. Study-level findings and limits: Having risen at ibrutinib response, clonality had fallen back toward baseline by progression. Public clonotypes, an uncommon group, contracted or remained stable on treatment.

V was cut by 6 bases and J by 3 bases, with 6 bases left in between. The CDR3 extends over 11 amino acids. Germline CDR1 reads SNHLY; CDR2 reads FYNNEI. Profiled with immunoSEQ multiplex PCR; TCRdb holds only in-frame clones, not every one. This table has approximately 200,000 clones, about 72% appearing once. As input for TCR beta libraries, approximately 2 micrograms of genomic DNA came from cryopreserved PBMCs. Of note for this clone: The antigen is not known.

This sample comprised PBMCs, obtained after 24 months of ibrutinib treatment. The V call is TRBV2, the J call TRBJ2-7, with no clear D. This receptor was taken from a human donor with chronic lymphocytic leukemia. The CDR3, as DNA: TGTGCCAGCAGGGCAGTCTACGAGCAGTACTTC. It codes for CASRAVYEQYF.